This T cell receptor (beta chain) was obtained from a study of T-cell reconstitution after alpha-beta-depleted transplantation in children. Preparation of the TCRbeta library used unique molecular identifiers. One entry per CDR3 protein results from TCRdb running MiXCR on the PCR reads. The repertoire has fewer than 550,000 distinct CDR3 sequences, roughly 10% of them found once; the top ten carry approximately 14%. V was cut by 6 bases and J by 4 bases, with 11 bases left in between. Germline CDR1 is LNHDA and CDR2 is SQIVND (reference sequence). This CDR3 is 13 amino acids long. This clonotype appeared a few times.

This sequence originates from a female patient aged 2 to 10 who had a stem cell transplant for aplastic anemia, so the T cells may come from the graft donor. The chain has TRBV19 and TRBJ2-3; D unclear. The input for sequencing was PBMCs, mostly from graft donor cells, taken 180 days after TCRalphabeta/CD19-depleted stem cell transplant. CDR3 DNA sequence: TGTGCCAGTAGCTTCACTCGGGCAGATACGCAGTATTTT. This encodes CASSFTRADTQYF.